These 26 T cell receptor beta chains share one sample of origin, sequenced in a study of identical twins. TCRdb re-called the 5' RACE reads through MiXCR, storing one row per CDR3 protein. The sample contains 300,000 to 400,000 distinct CDR3 sequences, 10% to 15% of which appear only once. This same sample was also part of a study on yellow fever vaccine responses in identical twins.

Sample: CD8+ T cells sorted from blood. The receptors were sampled from a woman under 30 in good health.

This clonotype has a count of ten or more. This rearrangement joins TRBV4-2 to TRBJ1-1; D is possibly TRBD1 (5 bases). The CDR3 consists of 13 residues. Germline CDR1 and CDR2: LGHNA and YNFKEQ. Trimming shortened V by 4 bases and J by 1 base, and 7 bases separated the two germline ends. In DNA, the CDR3 is TGTGCCAGCAGCCCGACAGCGAACACTGAAGCTTTCTTT. It yields the protein CASSPTANTEAFF.

The chain links TRBV10-3 to TRBJ2-5, with TRBD1 matching 9 bases. With 6 bases clipped from V and 2 bases from J, the junction kept 7 bases outside the gene matches. CDR1 and CDR2 from the germline V gene are ENHRY and SYGVKD. The CDR3 is made up of 15 amino acids. CDR3 coding DNA: TGTGCCATCAGCCCGGGACAGGGCCCACAAGAGACCCAGTACTTC. Amino acids: CAISPGQGPQETQYF.

V usage is TRBV10-3 and J usage is TRBJ2-1; D could derive from TRBD1 or TRBD2 (6 bases each). V was shortened by 4 bases and J by 9 bases, with 25 bases between the two germline ends. The CDR3 runs 17 residues. The germline V gene has CDR1 ENHRY and CDR2 SYGVKD. CDR3 sequence reads: CAISGEGEAFFLGEQFF. The DNA for the CDR3 is TGTGCCATCAGTGGTGAGGGGGAGGCCTTTTTTCTTGGTGAGCAGTTCTTC.

In this sample, this clonotype turned up a few times. The chain uses TRBV12-3 or TRBV12-4 and TRBJ2-1, with 8 bases identical to TRBD2. Trimming took 5 bases from V and 3 from J; bases not matched to a gene: 6. The CDR3 extends over 15 amino acids. The CDR3 loop reads CASSPLADRYNEQFF. Here the CDR3 DNA reads TGTGCCAGCAGTCCACTAGCGGACCGCTACAATGAGCAGTTCTTC.

This clonotype was seen only a few times. This rearrangement joins TRBV6-5 to TRBJ2-3, with D uncertain. Germline-derived CDR1 and CDR2 are MNHEY and SVGAGI. The CDR3 totals 17 residues. V gave up 0 bases and J gave up 0 bases, with 13 bases separating them. The CDR3 coding sequence is TGTGCCAGCAGTTACTCGACTTTCAAACCTAGCACAGATACGCAGTATTTT. Its protein is CASSYSTFKPSTDTQYF.

With respect to this clonotype: One base away lies a much larger clone, so this may be a sequencing read error. This rearrangement joins TRBV15 to TRBJ2-1, with 12 positions matching TRBD2. CDR1 is LNHNV, CDR2 YYDKDF, per germline (reference sequence). The CDR3 has 18 residues. In DNA form, the CDR3 reads TGTGCCACCAGCAGACCGGGACTAGCGGGCTTCTCCTACAATGAGAAGTTCTTC. Residues: CATSRPGLAGFSYNEKFF.

This chain joins TRBV2 and TRBJ2-1; D gene ambiguous. Trimming removed 0 bases from V and 5 bases from J, with 2 bases in between. The CDR3 has 12 amino acids. CDR1 SNHLY and CDR2 FYNNEI come from the germline V gene. The CDR3 DNA sequence: TGTGCCAGCAGTGAAGCGGACAATGAGCAGTTCTTC. It codes for CASSEADNEQFF. Complete variable domain (other parts from reference TRBV2 and TRBJ2-1): EPEVTQTPSHQVTQMGQEVILRCVPISNHLYFYWYRQILGQKVEFLVSFYNNEISEKSEIFDDQFSVERPDGSNFTLKIRSTKLEDSAMYFCASSEADNEQFFGPGTRLTVL.

This clonotype was counted between two and nine times. At one end, the junction sequence differs from germline, possibly due to a read error. The rearrangement links TRBV7-8 to TRBJ2-2; TRBD2 might be the D (6 bases). The CDR3 loop spans 12 amino acids. The germline V gene encodes CDR1 SGHVS and CDR2 FQNEAQ. The DNA of the CDR3 is TGTGCCAGCAGCTTAGTTTTTCGGGAGCTTTTTTTT. This sequence encodes CASSLVFRELFF. The full variable domain, in which reference TRBV7-8 and TRBJ2-2 provide the parts outside the CDR3, is GAGVSQSPRYKVAKRGQDVALRCDPISGHVSLFWYQQALGQGPEFLTYFQNEAQLDKSGLPSDRFFAERPEGSVSTLKIQRTQQEDSAVYLCASSLVFRELFFGEGSRLTVL.

The chain couples TRBV11-3 to TRBJ2-1, with D unresolved. This CDR3 spans 15 amino acids. The germline CDR1 and CDR2 sequences are SGHNT and YENEEA. V gave up 5 bases and J gave up 0 bases, with 11 bases separating them. The CDR3 loop is CASSRAISSYNEQFF. Written as DNA, the CDR3 is TGTGCCAGCAGCCGGGCGATAAGCTCCTACAATGAGCAGTTCTTC.

This clonotype was found a few times. The rearrangement uses TRBV10-3 and TRBJ2-2; D is possibly TRBD2 (6 bases). In germline, CDR1 is ENHRY, CDR2 SYGVKD. V lost 8 bases and J 1 base, leaving 8 bases between the germline ends. The CDR3 contains 13 residues. Here the CDR3 DNA reads TGTGCCATCGGGGGGAGGAACACCGGGGAGCTGTTTTTT. It yields the protein CAIGGRNTGELFF.

This clonotype turned up a few times. This chain joins TRBV18 and TRBJ2-1, with D possibly being TRBD1 or TRBD2 (5 bases each). V lost 0 bases and J lost 4, with 19 bases in between. Germline V gives CDR1 KGHSH, CDR2 LQKENI. This CDR3 contains 18 residues. CDR3 sequence: CASSPPPSGTQPYNEQFF. For the CDR3, the DNA is TGTGCCAGCTCACCACCCCCCTCCGGGACGCAACCGTACAATGAGCAGTTCTTC.

This clonotype occurred many times. The chain links TRBV13 to TRBJ2-5; 7 bases match TRBD1. The V segment lost 5 bases and the J segment 3 bases; nucleotides outside the gene matches: 3. The CDR3 is 13 residues long. CDR1 and CDR2 from the germline V gene are PRHDT and FYEKMQ (reference sequence). Written as DNA, the CDR3 is TGTGCCAGCAGCATTGGGACAGAAGAGACCCAGTACTTC. Its protein is CASSIGTEETQYF.

The chain is built from TRBV15 and TRBJ2-3, with 8 bases lining up with TRBD2. V gave up 5 bases and J gave up 2 bases; unmatched junction bases: 12. The CDR3 is 17 amino acids. Germline values: CDR1 LNHNV, CDR2 YYDKDF (reference sequence). This CDR3 is CATSWGLVVGNTDTQYF. The DNA of the CDR3 is TGTGCCACCAGCTGGGGACTAGTAGTGGGTAACACAGATACGCAGTATTTT.

DNA for the CDR3: TGCGCCAGCAGCTTGGTATCGTACGACTACGAGCAGTACTTC. Encoded protein: CASSLVSYDYEQYF. The chain carries TRBV5-1 and TRBJ2-7; D ambiguous. Trimming stripped 0 bases from V and 3 bases from J, with 10 bases between. Germline assignment: CDR1 SGHRS and CDR2 YFSETQ. The CDR3 spans 14 residues.

This clonotype was seen repeatedly, ten times or more. V and J are TRBV5-1 and TRBJ2-3, with no clear D. Germline CDR1 reads SGHRS; CDR2 reads YFSETQ. Deletions cut 0 bases from V and 1 base from J, with 6 bases between. The CDR3 covers 14 residues. DNA for the CDR3: TGCGCCAGCAGCTTGGCCATTGGCACAGATACGCAGTATTTT. It encodes CASSLAIGTDTQYF.

This clonotype was detected only a few times. This sequence joins TRBV4-1 and TRBJ2-1; TRBD2 might be the D (5 bases). This CDR3 spans 16 amino acids. V was clipped by 2 bases and J by 2 bases, with 13 bases between them. Germline CDR1 and CDR2: MGHRA and YSYEKL. CDR3 in amino acids: CASSQRGTSTYNEQFF. DNA of the CDR3: TGCGCCAGCAGCCAACGGGGAACGTCAACCTACAATGAGCAGTTCTTC.

This clonotype has just a few counts. The chain combines TRBV6-1 with TRBJ1-6, with unresolved D. Looked up from germline, CDR1 is MNHNS and CDR2 is SASEGT. V was cut by 1 base and J by 0 bases, with 7 bases left in between. The CDR3 consists of 16 residues. CDR3 amino acids: CASSEGGSSYNSPLHF. CDR3 DNA sequence: TGTGCCAGCAGTGAAGGAGGCAGCTCCTATAATTCACCCCTCCACTTT.

The chain employs TRBV3-1 and TRBJ2-2; maybe TRBD1 (6 bases). The V and J ends lost 2 bases and 4 bases respectively, with 14 bases between them. The CDR3 loop spans 16 amino acids. Looked up from germline, CDR1 is LGHDT and CDR2 is YNNKEL (reference sequence). This CDR3 is CASSQPSRGGTGELFF. CDR3 sequence (DNA): TGTGCCAGCAGCCAACCTTCCAGGGGCGGCACCGGGGAGCTGTTTTTT.

This clonotype showed up just a few times. This rearrangement joins TRBV14 to TRBJ2-7; 8 nucleotides line up with TRBD1. CDR1 and CDR2 from the germline V gene are SGHDN and FVKESK. This CDR3 region has 14 residues. Losses at the gene ends were 4 bases for V and 1 base for J; bases not matched to a gene: 3. The CDR3 region is CASSLDRESYEQYF. The CDR3 DNA follows: TGTGCCAGCAGCCTGGACAGGGAATCCTACGAGCAGTACTTC.

This clonotype was recorded a few times. This CDR3 reads CATSGQDSNSPLHF. The CDR3 DNA is TGTGCCACCAGTGGACAGGATTCCAATTCACCCCTCCACTTT. The chain joins TRBV24-1 to TRBJ1-6; D might be TRBD1 (6 bases). CDR1 and CDR2 from the germline V gene are KGHDR and SFDVKD. V lost 5 bases to trimming and J lost 7 bases, with 11 bases between them. The CDR3 covers 14 residues.

The CDR3 coding sequence is TGTGCCAGCAGTTTTGGCAGCCCCATGACTGAAGCTTTCTTT. This encodes CASSFGSPMTEAFF. The V and J genes are TRBV28 and TRBJ1-1; D ambiguous. CDR3 length: 14 amino acids. V gave up 3 bases and J gave up 5 bases, with 13 bases separating them. Germline V gene sequence: CDR1 MDHEN, CDR2 SYDVKM.

The genes are TRBV6-1 and TRBJ2-1, with 9 bases that match TRBD2. CDR1 is MNHNS and CDR2 is SASEGT in the germline V gene. The CDR3 totals 17 residues. Trimming cost V 8 bases and J 7 bases; bases outside gene matches: 18. CDR3 sequence (DNA): TGTGCCAGCCACGTATTTGGGCTAGCGGGATACCGAAATGAGCAGTTCTTC. It is translated as CASHVFGLAGYRNEQFF.

In its sample, this clonotype was seen many times. The CDR3 loop is CASSTQGEAFF. DNA of the CDR3: TGTGCCAGCAGCACTCAGGGTGAAGCTTTCTTT. The genes are TRBV13 and TRBJ1-1; D may be TRBD1 (5 bases). Germline CDR1 and CDR2: PRHDT and FYEKMQ (reference sequence). Trimming shortened V by 5 bases and J by 7 bases, and 8 bases separated the two germline ends. This CDR3 contains 11 residues. Drawing the rest from reference TRBV13 and TRBJ1-1, the complete variable domain is AAGVIQSPRHLIKEKRETATLKCYPIPRHDTVYWYQQGPGQDPQFLISFYEKMQSDKGSIPDRFSAQQFSDYHSELNMSSLELGDSALYFCASSTQGEAFFGQGTRLTVV.

This rearrangement joins TRBV24-1 to TRBJ2-5; tentatively, D is TRBD2 (6 bases). Germline loops: CDR1 KGHDR, CDR2 SFDVKD. The CDR3 has 16 residues. Trimming pared 6 bases from V and 2 bases from J, leaving 18 bases between. The CDR3 DNA is TGTGCCACCAGTTTGGGGACTGGGGGACTTCAAGAGACCCAGTACTTC. This encodes CATSLGTGGLQETQYF.

This clonotype was counted only a few times. The gene calls are TRBV12-3 or TRBV12-4 and TRBJ1-5; possible D gene TRBD1, 5 bases. Trimming took off 0 bases at V and 6 bases at J, with 12 bases between the two ends. The CDR3 covers 15 residues. CDR3 DNA: TGTGCCAGCAGTTTAGCCGACAGCGGGGGTCAGCCCCAGCATTTT. It specifies CASSLADSGGQPQHF.

This clonotype has only a few counts. This sequence joins TRBV12-5 and TRBJ2-2, with 11 nucleotides matching TRBD2. CDR3 length: 15 amino acids. V shed 6 bases, J shed 6 bases, and the junction held 6 bases outside the gene matches. Germline CDR1 reads LGHNT; CDR2 reads FRNRAP. The CDR3 reads CASGLLAGGSGELFF. CDR3 DNA sequence: TGTGCTAGTGGACTCCTAGCGGGAGGTTCCGGGGAGCTGTTTTTT.